These 21 T cell receptor beta chains were all obtained from the same sample, sequenced in a study of cytomegalovirus exposure and HLA in healthy donors. Measured with immunoSEQ multiplex PCR; TCRdb has only the in-frame clones, and not every one. Seen here are about 150,000 clones, just under 90% observed once, and the top ten hold 6.2%. Sequenced sample: PBMCs. Receptor source: a woman in her twenties or thirties in good health and CMV-seropositive.

The chain carries TRBV4-1 and TRBJ1-1, with D possibly TRBD1 on 6 matching bases. The germline gives CDR1 MGHRA, CDR2 YSYEKL. This CDR3 is 15 amino acids long. Trimming cost V 1 base and J 3 bases, with 12 bases left between them. This CDR3 reads CASSQGGRGYTEAFF. CDR3 DNA sequence: TGCGCCAGCAGCCAAGGTGGCAGGGGCTACACTGAAGCTTTCTTT.

The chain carries TRBV2 and TRBJ2-2; 9 bases are shared with TRBD2. The CDR3 extends over 13 amino acids. The germline gives CDR1 SNHLY, CDR2 FYNNEI. V trimming: 7 bases; J trimming: 6 bases; junction bases outside the gene matches: 3. CDR3 in DNA: TGTGCCAGCAAGGCTAGCGGGGCCGGGGAGCTGTTTTTT. Protein: CASKASGAGELFF.

This rearrangement joins TRBV5-4 to TRBJ1-2; no clear D gene. Trimming pared 4 bases from V and 5 bases from J, leaving 15 bases between. CDR3 length: 14 residues. Per germline, CDR1 SGHNT and CDR2 YYREEE (reference sequence). DNA of the CDR3: TGTGCCAGCAGCCGGCCAGGTTCCTTGTATGGCTACACCTTC. Its translation: CASSRPGSLYGYTF.

This rearrangement joins TRBV2 to TRBJ2-5; 9 positions agree with TRBD2. The J segment lost 3 bases and the V segment lost 3 bases, leaving 14 bases of the junction unmatched. This CDR3 contains 18 residues. The germline gives CDR1 SNHLY, CDR2 FYNNEI. The DNA of the CDR3 is TGTGCCAGCAGTGACGCCTTTCTGGGGTTAGCGGGGGAAGAGACCCAGTACTTC. As protein: CASSDAFLGLAGEETQYF.

This clone was found once. A junction boundary mismatches the germline segment, possibly from a read error. The rearrangement joins TRBV5-8 to TRBJ1-5, with D maybe TRBD1 (5 bases). CDR1 is SGHTS, CDR2 YDEGEE, per germline. The CDR3 has 15 amino acids. The CDR3 here is CASSARQSSHQPQHF. The DNA for the CDR3 is TGTGCCAGCAGCGCCCGACAGAGTAGCCATCAGCCCCAGCATTTT.

V usage is TRBV18 and J usage is TRBJ1-1; D may be TRBD1 (5 bases). Germline assignment: CDR1 KGHSH and CDR2 LQKENI. CDR3 length equals 15 residues. V lost 3 bases and J lost 1, with 12 bases in between. In nucleotides, the CDR3 is TGTGCCAGCTCACCCGGGGGGTCGAAGAACACTGAAGCTTTCTTT. As protein: CASSPGGSKNTEAFF.

This chain links TRBV10-3 with TRBJ2-7; a possible D gene is TRBD1 (5 bases). With 10 bases removed from V and 3 bases from J, the gap between germline ends came to 22 bases. Germline assignment: CDR1 ENHRY and CDR2 SYGVKD. The CDR3 contains 15 residues. CDR3 sequence (DNA): TGTGCCACCCACTACGGCACAGGATCCCTCTACGAGCAGTACTTC. Its translation: CATHYGTGSLYEQYF.

This chain's CDR3 is CASSQSGSHGYTF. The CDR3 bases are TGCGCCAGCAGTCAATCGGGCAGCCATGGCTACACCTTC. The chain couples TRBV23-1 to TRBJ1-2; D is unclear. TRBV23-1 is filed as an ORF, its function uncertain. CDR3 length: 13 amino acids. V was clipped by 0 bases and J by 6 bases, with 8 bases between them.

The chain has TRBV6-5 and TRBJ1-1, with 9 bases identical to TRBD1. In germline, CDR1 is MNHEY, CDR2 SVGAGI. CDR3 length equals 13 residues. J lost 7 bases, V lost 4 bases, and 4 bases had no gene match. CDR3 amino acids: CASSWTGVYEAFF. As DNA, the CDR3 is TGTGCCAGCAGTTGGACAGGGGTATATGAAGCTTTCTTT.

The rearrangement joins TRBV19 to TRBJ2-2; D might be TRBD1 (5 bases). Germline CDR1 reads LNHDA; CDR2 reads SQIVND (reference sequence). CDR3 length equals 15 residues. V was shortened by 3 bases and J by 6 bases, with 14 bases between the two germline ends. The CDR3 nucleotides read TGTGCCAGTAGTATCCCTGAGACAGAGGCCGGGGAGCTGTTTTTT. Its protein product is CASSIPETEAGELFF.

CDR3 region: CASSSLGLAGGSNTQYF. CDR3 nucleotide sequence: TGTGCCAGCAGTTCCTTGGGACTAGCGGGGGGTTCCAATACGCAGTATTTT. The gene calls are TRBV27 and TRBJ2-3, with 15 positions matching TRBD2. Per germline, CDR1 MNHEY and CDR2 SMNVEV (reference sequence). CDR3 length: 17 residues. V gave up 4 bases and J gave up 7 bases; unmatched junction bases: 9.

This clone was seen once. The chain joins TRBV6-1 to TRBJ1-2, with 8 nucleotides matching TRBD1. The junction had 8 bases not matched to a gene; V was cut back by 3 bases and J by 5 bases. This CDR3 spans 15 amino acids. CDR1 is MNHNS and CDR2 is SASEGT in the germline V gene. The CDR3 DNA reads TGTGCCAGCAGTGAGAACAGGGGGAGTGTATATGGCTACACCTTC. This sequence encodes CASSENRGSVYGYTF.

Only one count was recorded for this clone. The rearrangement links TRBV6-1 to TRBJ2-7, with 8 bases matching TRBD2. The CDR3 spans 14 residues. J lost 0 bases, V lost 8 bases, and 6 bases had no gene match. Germline-derived CDR1 and CDR2 are MNHNS and SASEGT. CDR3 nucleotides: TGTGCCAGCCGGGGACTAGTTAGCTCCTACGAGCAGTACTTC. Translated: CASRGLVSSYEQYF.

This chain links TRBV11-2 with TRBJ1-1; no reliable D call. Trimming took 2 bases from V and 0 from J, leaving 10 bases between them. Germline V gene data show CDR1 as SGHAT and CDR2 as FQNNGV. The CDR3 extends over 15 amino acids. The CDR3 protein is CASSLLGGMNTEAFF. The CDR3 DNA is TGTGCCAGCAGCTTACTCGGCGGAATGAACACTGAAGCTTTCTTT.

This clone was observed once. The rearrangement uses TRBV5-5 and TRBJ2-7, with 7 bases lining up with TRBD1. Germline CDR1 and CDR2: SGHKS and YYEKEE (reference sequence). The CDR3 loop spans 15 amino acids. After removal of 0 bases from V and 6 bases from J, the junction contained 9 bases not matched to a gene. The CDR3 nucleotides are TGTGCCAGCAGCTTGGTTGATCGGGACAGTTCCGAGCAGTACTTC. As protein: CASSLVDRDSSEQYF.

The chain has TRBV19 and TRBJ1-5, with D perhaps TRBD1 (5 bases). The CDR3 contains 17 residues. Germline CDR1 and CDR2: LNHDA and SQIVND (reference sequence). Between the trimmed V and J ends, which lost 3 bases and 4 bases, there was a span of 19 bases. The CDR3 protein is CASSMAGTSGENQPQHF. CDR3 sequence (DNA): TGTGCCAGTAGTATGGCCGGGACTTCCGGTGAAAATCAGCCCCAGCATTTT.

The V gene is TRBV19, the J gene TRBJ2-5, with TRBD2 as a possible D gene (6 bases). CDR3 length: 11 residues. The germline V and J ends were trimmed by 6 bases and 4 bases, with 6 bases remaining between them. CDR1 and CDR2 from the germline V gene are LNHDA and SQIVND (reference sequence). The CDR3 protein is CASSGRETQYF. The CDR3 region has the DNA TGTGCCAGTAGCGGGAGAGAGACCCAGTACTTC.

J is TRBJ2-3 and V is TRBV5-5; 9 bases agree with TRBD2. After removal of 0 bases from V and 8 bases from J, the junction contained 7 bases not matched to a gene. The CDR3 is 15 amino acids. The germline gives CDR1 SGHKS, CDR2 YYEKEE (reference sequence). The CDR3 nucleotides are TGTGCCAGCAGCTTGGGCCCAGCGGGAGGAGGTACGCAGTATTTT. This sequence encodes CASSLGPAGGGTQYF.

This chain joins TRBV29-1 and TRBJ1-1, with TRBD1 matching 9 bases. V shed 3 bases, J shed 2 bases, and the junction held 1 base outside the gene matches. This CDR3 is built from 13 residues. Germline CDR1 SQVTM, CDR2 ANQGSEA. The CDR3 spells CSVEGQGNTEAFF. CDR3 sequence (DNA): TGCAGCGTTGAGGGACAGGGAAACACTGAAGCTTTCTTT.

This clone was seen just once. This chain joins TRBV5-5 and TRBJ2-4; D remains unclear. Per germline, CDR1 SGHKS and CDR2 YYEKEE (reference sequence). Trimming stripped 1 base from V and 0 bases from J, with 5 bases between. The CDR3 has 14 residues. The CDR3 here is CASSLSLAKNIQYF. The DNA for the CDR3 is TGTGCCAGCAGCTTGAGCCTAGCCAAAAACATTCAGTACTTC.

Notes on this clone: Other nucleotide sequences from this sample produce the same CDR3. V gene TRBV5-1 combines with J gene TRBJ2-3; 8 bases fit TRBD2. In germline, CDR1 is SGHRS, CDR2 YFSETQ. The CDR3 contains 14 residues. Losses at the gene ends were 4 bases for V and 1 base for J; bases not matched to a gene: 2. The DNA for the CDR3 is TGCGCCAGCAGCGGTAGCGGGGGCACAGATACGCAGTATTTT. This codes for CASSGSGGTDTQYF. Drawing the rest from reference TRBV5-1 and TRBJ2-3, the complete variable domain is KAGVTQTPRYLIKTRGQQVTLSCSPISGHRSVSWYQQTPGQGLQFLFEYFSETQRNKGNFPGRFSGRQFSNSRSEMNVSTLELGDSALYLCASSGSGGTDTQYFGPGTRLTVL.